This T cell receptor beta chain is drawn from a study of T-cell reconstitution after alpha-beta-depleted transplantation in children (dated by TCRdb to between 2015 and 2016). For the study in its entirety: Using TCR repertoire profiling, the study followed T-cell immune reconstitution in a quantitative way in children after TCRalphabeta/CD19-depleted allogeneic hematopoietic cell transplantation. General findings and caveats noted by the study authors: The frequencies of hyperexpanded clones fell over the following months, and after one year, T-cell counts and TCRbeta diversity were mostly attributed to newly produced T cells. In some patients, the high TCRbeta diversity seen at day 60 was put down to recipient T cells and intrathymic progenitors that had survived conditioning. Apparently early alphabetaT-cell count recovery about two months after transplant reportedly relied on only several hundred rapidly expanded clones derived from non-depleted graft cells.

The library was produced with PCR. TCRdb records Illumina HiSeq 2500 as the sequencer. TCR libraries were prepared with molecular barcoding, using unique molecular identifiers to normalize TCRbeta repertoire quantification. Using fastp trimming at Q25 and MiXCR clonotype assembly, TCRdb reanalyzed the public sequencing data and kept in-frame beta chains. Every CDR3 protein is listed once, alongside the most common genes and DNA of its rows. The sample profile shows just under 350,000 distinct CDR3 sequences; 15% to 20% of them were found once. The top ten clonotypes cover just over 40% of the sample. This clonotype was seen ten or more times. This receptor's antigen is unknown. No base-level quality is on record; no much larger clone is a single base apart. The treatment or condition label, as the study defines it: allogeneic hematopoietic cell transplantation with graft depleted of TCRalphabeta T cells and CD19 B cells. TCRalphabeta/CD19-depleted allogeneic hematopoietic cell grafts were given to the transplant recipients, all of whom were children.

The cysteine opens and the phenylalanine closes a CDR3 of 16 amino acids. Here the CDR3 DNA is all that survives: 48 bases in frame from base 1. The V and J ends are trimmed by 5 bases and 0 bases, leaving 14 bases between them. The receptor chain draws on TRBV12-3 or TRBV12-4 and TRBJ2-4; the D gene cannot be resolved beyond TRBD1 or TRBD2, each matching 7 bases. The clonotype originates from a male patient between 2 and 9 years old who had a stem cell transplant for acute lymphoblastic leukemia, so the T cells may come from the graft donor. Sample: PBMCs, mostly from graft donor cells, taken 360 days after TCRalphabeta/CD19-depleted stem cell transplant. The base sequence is TGTGCCAGCAGTCGGGGGGACAGCTTAGCCAAAAACATTCAGTACTTC. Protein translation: CASSRGDSLAKNIQYF.